This T cell receptor (beta chain) was recovered during a study of T cells in Graves' hyperthyroidism and ophthalmopathy. The CDR3 regions of TCR beta were amplified from RNA transcripts. The TCR CDR3 first-round RT-PCR relied on the HTBI primer set. TCRdb recomputed calls from the multiplex PCR reads with MiXCR, one row per CDR3 protein. The data show around 500,000 distinct CDR3 sequences, 13% to 15% seen once. Trimming removed 10 bases from V and 0 bases from J, with 10 bases in between. The CDR3 sequence is 12 residues long. The germline V gene has CDR1 SNHLY and CDR2 FYNNEI. Many counts were recorded for this clonotype.

This sequence joins TRBV2 and TRBJ2-7, with D possibly TRBD1 on 6 matching bases. This sequence was found in a young woman with Graves' hyperthyroidism. Sequencing was performed on blood. The CDR3 sequence is CATQGNSYEQYV. The CDR3, as DNA: TGTGCCACCCAGGGGAACTCCTACGAGCAGTACGTC.